The present T cell receptor beta chain was sequenced within a study of T cell responses to AZD1222 COVID-19 vaccine. Study in general: Second doses were pooled across both intervals (about 4 or about 12 weeks).

Sequencing was performed with immunoSEQ multiplex PCR; in TCRdb, only in-frame clones are kept and a portion is missing. The sample contains approximately 97,000 clones, roughly 83% of which appear only once. After removal of 4 bases from V and 0 bases from J, the junction contained 2 bases not matched to a gene. Germline V gene sequence: CDR1 SGHRS, CDR2 YFSETQ. The CDR3 spans 14 residues. This clone was observed a single time. Antigen specificity is unknown. Study outcomes and limitations: Nearly half of the spike-specific TCRs reportedly recognize variant regions that carry no mutations. Baseline testing showed seropositivity in only six or seven AZD1222 recipients.

The clonotype comes from an adult in good health. This material consisted of peripheral blood, taken on day 0 of AZD1222 vaccination. The chain is built from TRBV5-1 and TRBJ2-7, with 9 bases lining up with TRBD1. This chain's CDR3 is CASSAGQGSYEQYV. CDR3 nucleotides: TGCGCCAGCAGCGCGGGACAGGGCTCCTACGAGCAGTACGTC.